This T cell receptor (beta chain) stems from a study of blood T cell repertoires in COVID-19. About the research overall: The samples span acute and convalescent COVID-19 from the United States, Italy and Spain.

Under the authors' procedure: Estimation of nucleated cell counts was performed using reference gene primer amplification. The method was immunoSEQ multiplex PCR; TCRdb's version includes in-frame clones alone and lacks a portion of them. That table is the source of V, J and clone size, and D and trimming were worked out from the DNA. This table has 100,000 to 120,000 clones, 88% appearing once. The length of the CDR3 is 12 residues. V was trimmed by 4 bases and J by 1 base, leaving 8 bases between them. CDR1 is SQVTM, CDR2 ANQGSEA, per germline. The sequenced material came from peripheral blood. The rearrangement joins TRBV29-1 to TRBJ2-7; maybe TRBD2 (6 bases). The receptor was derived from a woman between 50 and 59 years old with acute or convalescent COVID-19. CDR3 amino acids: CSVVGTSYEQYF. For the CDR3, the DNA is TGCAGCGTTGTCGGGACTTCCTACGAGCAGTACTTC.